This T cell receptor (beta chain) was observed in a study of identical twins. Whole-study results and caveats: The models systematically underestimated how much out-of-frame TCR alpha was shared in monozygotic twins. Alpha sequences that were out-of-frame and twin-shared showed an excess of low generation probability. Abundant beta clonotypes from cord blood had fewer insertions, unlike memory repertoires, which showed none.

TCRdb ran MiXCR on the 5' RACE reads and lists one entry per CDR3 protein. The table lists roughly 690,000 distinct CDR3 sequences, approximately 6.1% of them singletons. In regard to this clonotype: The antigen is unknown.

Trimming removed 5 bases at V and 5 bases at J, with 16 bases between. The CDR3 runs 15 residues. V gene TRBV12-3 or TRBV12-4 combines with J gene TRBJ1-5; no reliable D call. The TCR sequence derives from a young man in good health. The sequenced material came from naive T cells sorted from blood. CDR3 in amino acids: CASSLDLNSYQPQHF. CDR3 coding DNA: TGTGCCAGCAGTCTGGACCTAAATAGTTATCAGCCCCAGCATTTT.